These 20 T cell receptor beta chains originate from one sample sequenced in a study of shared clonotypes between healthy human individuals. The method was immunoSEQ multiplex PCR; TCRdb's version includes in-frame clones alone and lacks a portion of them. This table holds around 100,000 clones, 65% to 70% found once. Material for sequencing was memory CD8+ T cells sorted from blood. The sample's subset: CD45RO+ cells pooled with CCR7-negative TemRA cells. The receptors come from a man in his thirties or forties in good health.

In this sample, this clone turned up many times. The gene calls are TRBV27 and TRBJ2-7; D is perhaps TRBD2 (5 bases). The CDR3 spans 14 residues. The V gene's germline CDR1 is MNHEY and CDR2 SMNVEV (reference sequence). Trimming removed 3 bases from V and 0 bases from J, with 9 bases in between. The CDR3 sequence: CASSLTTSSYEQYF. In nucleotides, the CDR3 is TGTGCCAGCAGTTTGACCACTAGCTCCTACGAGCAGTACTTC.

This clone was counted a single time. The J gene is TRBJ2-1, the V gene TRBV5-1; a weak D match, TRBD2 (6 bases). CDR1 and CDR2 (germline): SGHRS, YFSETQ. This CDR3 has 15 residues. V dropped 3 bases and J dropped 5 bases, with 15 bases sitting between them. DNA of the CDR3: TGCGCCAGCAGCTATATCCCGGGACTGAACAATGAGCAGTTCTTC. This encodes CASSYIPGLNNEQFF.

The CDR3, as DNA: TGTGCCAGCAGCTTAGTTGGAATGGGCTACGAGCAGTACTTC. Its translation is CASSLVGMGYEQYF. The chain is built from TRBV11-1 and TRBJ2-7; D is ambiguous. The CDR3 length is 14 residues. V lost 1 base to trimming and J lost 3 bases, with 10 bases between them. Germline V gives CDR1 SGHAT, CDR2 FQDESV (reference sequence).

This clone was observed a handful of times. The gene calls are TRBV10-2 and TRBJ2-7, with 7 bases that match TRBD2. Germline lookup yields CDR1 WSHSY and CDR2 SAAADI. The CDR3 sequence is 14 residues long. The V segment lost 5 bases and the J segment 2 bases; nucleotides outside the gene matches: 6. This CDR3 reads CASSTPAGTYEQYF. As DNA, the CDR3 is TGCGCCAGCAGTACTCCAGCGGGGACCTACGAGCAGTACTTC.

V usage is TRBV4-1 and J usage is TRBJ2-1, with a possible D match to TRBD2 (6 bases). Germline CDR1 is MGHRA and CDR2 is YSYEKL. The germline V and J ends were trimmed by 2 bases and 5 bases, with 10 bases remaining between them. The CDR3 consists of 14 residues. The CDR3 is CASSQWGGDNEQFF. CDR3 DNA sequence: TGCGCCAGCAGCCAATGGGGAGGAGACAATGAGCAGTTCTTC.

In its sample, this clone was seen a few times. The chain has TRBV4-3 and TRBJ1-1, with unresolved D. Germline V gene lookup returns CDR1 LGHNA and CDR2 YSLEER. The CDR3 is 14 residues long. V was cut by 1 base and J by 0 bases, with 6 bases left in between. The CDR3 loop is CASSQAGVNTEAFF. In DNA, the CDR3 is TGCGCCAGCAGCCAAGCCGGGGTGAACACTGAAGCTTTCTTT.

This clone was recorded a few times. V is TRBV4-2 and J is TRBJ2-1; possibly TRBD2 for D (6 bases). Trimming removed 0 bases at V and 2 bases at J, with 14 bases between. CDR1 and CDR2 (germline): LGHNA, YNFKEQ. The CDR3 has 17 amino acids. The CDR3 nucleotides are TGTGCCAGCAGCCAAGATCTAGGGAGGAACCCCTACAATGAGCAGTTCTTC. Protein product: CASSQDLGRNPYNEQFF.

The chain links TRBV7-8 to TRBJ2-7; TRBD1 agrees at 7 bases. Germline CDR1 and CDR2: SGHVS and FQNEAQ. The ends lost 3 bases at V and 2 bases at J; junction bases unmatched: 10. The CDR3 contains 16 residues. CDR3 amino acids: CASSLAPGQITYEQYF. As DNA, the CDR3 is TGTGCCAGCAGCTTGGCCCCGGGACAGATCACCTACGAGCAGTACTTC.

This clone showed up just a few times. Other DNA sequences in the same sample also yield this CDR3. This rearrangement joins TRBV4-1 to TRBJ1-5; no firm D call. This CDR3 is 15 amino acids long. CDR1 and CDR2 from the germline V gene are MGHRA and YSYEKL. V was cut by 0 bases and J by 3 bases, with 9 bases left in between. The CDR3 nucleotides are TGCGCCAGCAGCCAAGACATGGGGTCCAATCAGCCCCAGCATTTT. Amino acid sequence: CASSQDMGSNQPQHF.

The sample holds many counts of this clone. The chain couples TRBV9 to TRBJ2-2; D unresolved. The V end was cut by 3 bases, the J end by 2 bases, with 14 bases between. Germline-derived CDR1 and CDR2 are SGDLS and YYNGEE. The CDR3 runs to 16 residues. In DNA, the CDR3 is TGTGCCAGCAGCGACCAAGCTAAGTTTAACACCGGGGAGCTGTTTTTT. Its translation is CASSDQAKFNTGELFF.

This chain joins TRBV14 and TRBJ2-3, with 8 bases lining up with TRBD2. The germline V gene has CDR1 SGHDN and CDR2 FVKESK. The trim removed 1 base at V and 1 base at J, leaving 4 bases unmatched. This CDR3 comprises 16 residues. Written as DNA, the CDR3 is TGTGCCAGCAGCCAAGGAGCGGGAGCGGGCACAGATACGCAGTATTTT. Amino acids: CASSQGAGAGTDTQYF.

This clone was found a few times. The CDR3 region has the DNA TGCGCCAGCAGCTCACAGGGTTTAGAGCAGTACTTC. Residues: CASSSQGLEQYF. The rearrangement uses TRBV5-1 and TRBJ2-7; a possible D gene is TRBD1 (6 bases). The V gene lost 3 bases and the J gene lost 7 bases, with 11 bases spanning the gap. Germline V gives CDR1 SGHRS, CDR2 YFSETQ. This CDR3 contains 12 residues.

The CDR3 spells CASNDSTGRRAVSNQPQHF. Written as DNA, the CDR3 is TGTGCCAGTAACGATTCGACAGGGCGGAGGGCGGTGAGCAATCAGCCCCAGCATTTT. The genes are TRBV19 and TRBJ1-5; TRBD1 aligns across 7 bases. In germline, CDR1 is LNHDA, CDR2 SQIVND (reference sequence). This CDR3 region has 19 residues. With V trimmed by 7 bases and J by 1 base, 19 bases remained unmatched.

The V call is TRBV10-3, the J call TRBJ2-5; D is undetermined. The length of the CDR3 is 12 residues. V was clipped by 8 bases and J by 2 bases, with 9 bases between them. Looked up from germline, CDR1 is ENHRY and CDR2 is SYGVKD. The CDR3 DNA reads TGTGCCATCGCCCCGGATCAAGAGACCCAGTACTTC. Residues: CAIAPDQETQYF.

CDR3 in amino acids: CASSEREGINNEQFF. In DNA form, the CDR3 reads TGTGCCAGCAGTGAGAGGGAGGGGATCAACAATGAGCAGTTCTTC. V usage is TRBV6-1 and J usage is TRBJ2-1; 7 bases map to TRBD2. Trimming at V came to 3 bases and at J to 5 bases, leaving 7 bases not matched to a gene. Germline loops: CDR1 MNHNS, CDR2 SASEGT. The CDR3 is 15 amino acids.

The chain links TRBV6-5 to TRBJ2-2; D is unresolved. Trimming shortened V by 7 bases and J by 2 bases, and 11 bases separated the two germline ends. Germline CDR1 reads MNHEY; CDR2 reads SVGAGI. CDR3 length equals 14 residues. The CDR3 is CASTLISNTGELFF. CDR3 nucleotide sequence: TGTGCCAGCACCCTGATTAGTAACACCGGGGAGCTGTTTTTT.

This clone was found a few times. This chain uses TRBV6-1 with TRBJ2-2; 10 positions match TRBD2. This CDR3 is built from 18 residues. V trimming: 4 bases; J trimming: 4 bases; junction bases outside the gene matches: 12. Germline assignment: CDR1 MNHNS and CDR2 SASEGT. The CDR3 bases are TGTGCCAGCAGTGTGTGGAGCGGGAGCGGGAGGGTCACCGGGGAGCTGTTTTTT. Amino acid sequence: CASSVWSGSGRVTGELFF.

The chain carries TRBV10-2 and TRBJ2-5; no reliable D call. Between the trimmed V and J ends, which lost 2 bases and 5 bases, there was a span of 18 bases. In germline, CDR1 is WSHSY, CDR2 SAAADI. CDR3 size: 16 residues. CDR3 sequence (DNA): TGCGCCAGCAGTGAGAGTTTTTTAGGGAAGGTGGAGACCCAGTACTTC. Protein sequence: CASSESFLGKVETQYF.

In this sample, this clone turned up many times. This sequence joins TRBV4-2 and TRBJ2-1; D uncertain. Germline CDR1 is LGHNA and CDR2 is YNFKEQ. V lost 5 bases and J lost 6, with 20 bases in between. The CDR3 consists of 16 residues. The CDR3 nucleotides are TGTGCCAGCAGCTTGGGGTACGCCAGGTCTGGCAATGAGCAGTTCTTC. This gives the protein CASSLGYARSGNEQFF.

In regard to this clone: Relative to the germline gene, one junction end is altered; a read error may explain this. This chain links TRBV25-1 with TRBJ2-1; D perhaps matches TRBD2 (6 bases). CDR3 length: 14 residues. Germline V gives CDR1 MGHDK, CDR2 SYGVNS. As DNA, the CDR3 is TGTGCCATCAGTACGGGAGTGACACACAATGAGCAGTTCTTC. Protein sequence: CAISTGVTHNEQFF.